The 5 T cell receptor beta chains below all came from one sample that was sequenced in a study of T-cell reconstitution after alpha-beta-depleted transplantation in children (dated by TCRdb to 2016 to 2017). This specimen's treatment or condition label, per the study, means: allogeneic hematopoietic cell transplantation with graft depleted of TCRalphabeta T cells and CD19 B cells. The library relied on PCR. Instrument on record: Illumina HiSeq 2500. TCR library preparation used molecular barcoding, with unique molecular identifiers applied to normalize quantification of the TCRbeta repertoire. Using fastp trimming at Q25 and MiXCR clonotype assembly, TCRdb reanalyzed the public sequencing data and kept in-frame beta chains. Identical CDR3 proteins give one entry, which carries the most common genes and DNA. For this sample the table gives about 980,000 distinct CDR3 sequences, of which about 29% were detected only once. The top ten hold under 30% of the sample.

The sample consisted of PBMCs, mostly from graft donor cells, taken 360 days after TCRalphabeta/CD19-depleted stem cell transplant. These receptors came from a boy under three years old who had a stem cell transplant for SCID, so the T cells may come from the graft donor.

This clonotype has more than one count but fewer than ten. CDR3 residues: CASSQEPPGQRGDEQFF. DNA of the CDR3: TGTGCCAGCAGCCAAGAACCGCCGGGACAGAGGGGCGATGAGCAGTTCTTC. The rearrangement links TRBV4-2 to TRBJ2-1; TRBD1 matches at 7 bases. Per the germline V gene, CDR1 is LGHNA and CDR2 is YNFKEQ. Germline trimming cut 0 bases from V and 8 bases from J; bases unmatched to any gene: 13. The CDR3 totals 17 residues.

The V gene is TRBV19, the J gene TRBJ1-1, with D perhaps TRBD1 (6 bases). Trimming removed 5 bases at V and 1 base at J, with 11 bases between. CDR1 is LNHDA and CDR2 is SQIVND in the germline V gene (reference sequence). This CDR3 region has 14 residues. DNA of the CDR3: TGTGCCAGTAGTTGGGCAGGGGCGAACACTGAAGCTTTCTTT. Protein sequence: CASSWAGANTEAFF.

The genes are TRBV5-1 and TRBJ2-7; TRBD2 matches 8 bases. This CDR3 comprises 17 residues. Trimming cost V 3 bases and J 1 base; bases outside gene matches: 12. Looked up from germline, CDR1 is SGHRS and CDR2 is YFSETQ. CDR3 loop: CASSWTSGREESYEQYF. CDR3 bases: TGCGCCAGCAGCTGGACCTCAGGGCGGGAGGAGTCCTACGAGCAGTACTTC.

The rearrangement joins TRBV6-5 to TRBJ2-7, with D perhaps TRBD2 (6 bases). V was shortened by 0 bases and J by 3 bases, with 15 bases between the two germline ends. Germline CDR1 is MNHEY and CDR2 is SVGAGI. There are 16 residues in the CDR3. The CDR3 DNA is TGTGCCAGCAGTTACTCCCATGGGGAGGCGGACTACGAGCAGTACTTC. This sequence encodes CASSYSHGEADYEQYF.

The V gene is TRBV12-3 or TRBV12-4, the J gene TRBJ1-2; D might be TRBD1 (5 bases). The CDR3 has 12 amino acids. V lost 6 bases to trimming and J lost 4 bases, with 9 bases between them. The DNA of the CDR3 is TGTGCCAGCAGCGCAACAGGCTATGGCTACACCTTC. It is translated as CASSATGYGYTF.